A single sample gave rise to the 11 T cell receptor beta chains below, sequenced in a study of cytomegalovirus exposure and HLA in healthy donors. Use of 60 Vbeta and 13 Jbeta primers characterized the PCR. Here immunoSEQ multiplex PCR was the method, and the copy in TCRdb shows in-frame clones only, minus some. The sample has some 150,000 clones, 70% to 80% seen once; the top ten hold about 1.7%. Input material: PBMCs. The receptors were gathered from a female donor in good health and CMV-seropositive.

CDR3 nucleotide sequence: TGTGCCAGCAGTTACTCCAGGACAGGTAACCCCTACGAGCAGTACTTC. Protein sequence: CASSYSRTGNPYEQYF. The gene calls are TRBV6-5 and TRBJ2-7; 7 bases match TRBD1. CDR1 and CDR2 from the germline V gene are MNHEY and SVGAGI. With 0 bases clipped from V and 2 bases from J, the junction kept 7 bases outside the gene matches. CDR3 length: 16 amino acids.

This clone has more than one count but fewer than ten. The chain links TRBV21-1 to TRBJ1-5; the DNA was not compared with TRBD1, the D call given in the table. TRBV21-1 is marked as a pseudogene. This CDR3 is 18 amino acids long. DNA of the CDR3: TGTGCCAGCAGGCGGCTGAGTCCCGAAACAGGCGGCAATCAGCCCCAGCATTTT. This encodes CASRRLSPETGGNQPQHF.

The rearrangement joins TRBV23-1 to TRBJ1-2; 7 nucleotides match TRBD1. TRBV23-1 is labeled an ORF, and its function is uncertain. V lost 4 bases and J lost 0; bases outside the gene matches: 5. There are 15 residues in the CDR3. The CDR3 DNA reads as TGCGCCAGCAGTCCCCCGGGACAGACTAACTATGGCTACACCTTC. Encoded protein: CASSPPGQTNYGYTF.

The chain links TRBV19 to TRBJ2-1, with 8 bases that match TRBD2. Trimming took 5 bases from V and 0 from J; bases not matched to a gene: 6. This CDR3 spans 16 amino acids. Germline CDR1 is LNHDA and CDR2 is SQIVND (reference sequence). The CDR3 DNA reads TGTGCCAGTAGTGTAGCGGGAACGAGCTCCTACAATGAGCAGTTCTTC. Protein: CASSVAGTSSYNEQFF.

This chain joins TRBV30 and TRBJ2-3; D remains unclear. V was shortened by 0 bases and J by 3 bases, with 10 bases between the two germline ends. The CDR3 totals 14 residues. Looked up from germline, CDR1 is GTSNPN and CDR2 is SVGIG (reference sequence). CDR3 nucleotides: TGTGCCTGGAGTGTAGAAGGCGGTACAGATACGCAGTATTTT. Translating it yields CAWSVEGGTDTQYF.

This rearrangement joins TRBV5-4 to TRBJ1-2; D may be TRBD1 (5 bases). Looked up from germline, CDR1 is SGHNT and CDR2 is YYREEE (reference sequence). Trimming shortened V by 5 bases and J by 4 bases, and 12 bases separated the two germline ends. The CDR3 length is 13 residues. In nucleotides, the CDR3 is TGTGCCAGCAGGCCAGGGATTACCTATGGCTACACCTTC. Its protein product is CASRPGITYGYTF.

The chain employs TRBV7-3 and TRBJ2-1; D not resolved. This CDR3 is 14 amino acids long. The V gene's germline CDR1 is SGHTA and CDR2 FQGTGA. V lost 6 bases to trimming and J lost 0 bases, with 9 bases between them. The CDR3 loop is CASSIGGSYNEQFF. DNA of the CDR3: TGTGCCAGCAGTATAGGCGGCTCCTACAATGAGCAGTTCTTC.

The chain has TRBV7-3 and TRBJ1-5; 7 bases map to TRBD1. V was pared by 2 bases and J by 7 bases, with 11 bases of the junction left unmatched. This CDR3 comprises 16 residues. Per germline, CDR1 SGHTA and CDR2 FQGTGA. The DNA for the CDR3 is TGTGCCAGCAGCTTAGAGAGGGACAGAGCTCCCCAGCCCCAGCATTTT. Residues: CASSLERDRAPQPQHF.

This sequence joins TRBV11-2 and TRBJ1-2; D is undetermined. CDR3 length equals 12 residues. V was cut by 5 bases and J by 9 bases, with 13 bases left in between. CDR1 and CDR2 from the germline V gene are SGHAT and FQNNGV. CDR3 sequence: CASSPLRGSYTF. CDR3 DNA: TGTGCCAGCAGCCCACTCCGCGGCAGCTACACCTTC.

This rearrangement joins TRBV2 to TRBJ1-5; TRBD1 aligns across 7 bases. V lost 6 bases to trimming and J lost 7 bases; unmatched junction nucleotides: 6. Germline lookup yields CDR1 SNHLY and CDR2 FYNNEI. The CDR3 is 13 residues long. The CDR3 reads CASSQDREQPQHF. CDR3 coding DNA: TGTGCCAGCAGCCAAGACAGGGAACAGCCCCAGCATTTT.

The J gene is TRBJ2-1, the V gene TRBV14; D gene uncertain. Per the germline V gene, CDR1 is SGHDN and CDR2 is FVKESK. The CDR3 consists of 14 residues. V was cut by 0 bases and J by 9 bases, with 12 bases left in between. The CDR3 loop reads CASSQDPAQREQFF. CDR3 DNA: TGTGCCAGCAGCCAAGATCCAGCCCAGCGTGAGCAGTTCTTC.